This passage covers 26 T cell receptor beta chains from one sample sequenced in a study of response to subunit inactivated influenza vaccine (dated by TCRdb to the late 2010s). The library was generated by RT-PCR. TCRdb lists the instrument as Illumina HiSeq 2500. Using fastp trimming at Q25 and MiXCR clonotype assembly, TCRdb reanalyzed the public sequencing data and kept in-frame beta chains. Each CDR3 protein gets just one entry, which takes the most common genes and DNA from the rows behind it. The sample table holds about 570,000 distinct CDR3 sequences, of which 11% were seen once. The top ten hold roughly 9.6% of the sample. These data also formed part of another study, on T cells expressing NK-cell markers. Looking at the second paper: TCR beta cDNA libraries were made by 5'RACE template switching that added a universal primer site and unique molecular identifiers.

Here the sequenced sample was PBMCs from blood, taken on the day of vaccination. Receptor source: a man aged 50-59 years who received an inactivated influenza vaccine. Donor details come from another sample of the same person, matched by shared clones.

The chain combines TRBV19 with TRBJ2-1; 13 nucleotides match TRBD2. This CDR3 has 14 amino acids. V lost 4 bases and J lost 9; bases outside the gene matches: 3. CDR1 is LNHDA, CDR2 SQIVND, per germline (reference sequence). As DNA, the CDR3 is TGTGCCAGTAGTAGGACTAGCGGGAGCTCTGAGCAGTTCTTC. Its translation is CASSRTSGSSEQFF.

This clonotype has a handful of counts. The chain carries TRBV9 and TRBJ2-1; 7 positions agree with TRBD2. In germline, CDR1 is SGDLS, CDR2 YYNGEE. The CDR3 is made up of 15 amino acids. The J segment lost 4 bases and the V segment lost 0 bases, leaving 4 bases of the junction unmatched. The CDR3 DNA is TGTGCCAGCAGCGTAGCTAGCGGAGCGTACAATGAGCAGTTCTTC. Translating it yields CASSVASGAYNEQFF. The whole variable domain, filled in from reference TRBV9 and TRBJ2-1, reads DSGVTQTPKHLITATGQRVTLRCSPRSGDLSVYWYQQSLDQGLQFLIQYYNGEERAKGNILERFSAQQFPDLHSELNLSSLELGDSALYFCASSVASGAYNEQFFGPGTRLTVL.

This clonotype was recorded many times. This chain connects TRBV12-3 or TRBV12-4 to TRBJ2-2; maybe TRBD2 (6 bases). The CDR3 covers 15 residues. Trimming left V 7 bases short and J 3 bases short, with 15 bases between. CDR3 region: CASTLGGRYTGELFF. In DNA form, the CDR3 reads TGTGCCAGCACCCTGGGGGGACGGTACACCGGGGAGCTGTTTTTT.

This clonotype appeared a few times. This rearrangement joins TRBV29-1 to TRBJ2-3; 7 positions match TRBD2. With V trimmed by 6 bases and J by 2 bases, 23 bases remained unmatched. The germline V gene encodes CDR1 SQVTM and CDR2 ANQGSEA. The CDR3 is 19 amino acids. CDR3 coding DNA: TGCAGCGTGGCCGATTGGCGCCGGACTAGTTTCGGTTACACAGATACGCAGTATTTT. Its translation: CSVADWRRTSFGYTDTQYF.

This clonotype was found a few times. The chain employs TRBV27 and TRBJ2-5; D ambiguous. The CDR3 consists of 14 residues. Trimming removed 2 bases at V and 5 bases at J, with 12 bases between. CDR1 is MNHEY and CDR2 is SMNVEV in the germline V gene (reference sequence). The CDR3 coding sequence is TGTGCCAGCAGTTTACAGGCCAAGGGCGAGACCCAGTACTTC. The encoded protein is CASSLQAKGETQYF.

Ten or more counts support this clonotype. The genes are TRBV7-2 and TRBJ2-7; D remains unclear. The CDR3 is 13 amino acids. V lost 3 bases to trimming and J lost 0 bases, with 6 bases between them. The germline V gene encodes CDR1 SGHTA and CDR2 FQGNSA. CDR3 DNA: TGTGCCAGCAGCTTCGCAGACTCCTACGAGCAGTACTTC. Amino acid sequence: CASSFADSYEQYF.

This clonotype was counted only a few times. This chain uses TRBV10-2 with TRBJ2-3, with 9 nucleotides matching TRBD2. Germline V gene sequence: CDR1 WSHSY, CDR2 SAAADI. After removal of 4 bases from V and 5 bases from J, the junction contained 10 bases not matched to a gene. The CDR3 extends over 16 amino acids. The CDR3 sequence is CASSVSAGGSRDTQYF. DNA for the CDR3: TGCGCCAGCAGTGTCTCTGCGGGGGGGTCTAGAGATACGCAGTATTTT.

The chain couples TRBV7-2 to TRBJ1-1; the D gene is possibly TRBD1 (6 bases). The CDR3 totals 13 residues. Germline V lookup: CDR1 SGHTA, CDR2 FQGNSA. V lost 3 bases and J lost 3, with 8 bases in between. The chain's CDR3 is CASSFSGDTEAFF. The CDR3 nucleotides are TGTGCCAGCAGCTTTTCAGGGGACACTGAAGCTTTCTTT.

Comments on this clonotype: The junction departs from the called germline gene at one end, perhaps through a read error. This rearrangement joins TRBV6-5 to TRBJ1-2, with TRBD1 identical over 7 bases. The CDR3 length is 15 residues. CDR1 is MNHEY, CDR2 SVGAGI, per germline. In DNA, the CDR3 is TGTGCCTGCAGTTATGGGACAGAAGCCTCCTATGGCTACACCTTC. Its translation: CACSYGTEASYGYTF.

The rearrangement links TRBV28 to TRBJ2-2, with TRBD1 matching over 7 bases. The CDR3 totals 13 residues. V dropped 6 bases and J dropped 5; count of bases not matched to a gene: 3. Germline V gene lookup returns CDR1 MDHEN and CDR2 SYDVKM. In DNA form, the CDR3 reads TGTGCCAGCAGCTCGGGACAGACCGGGGAGCTGTTTTTT. Amino acids: CASSSGQTGELFF.

This clonotype has just a few counts. The V and J genes are TRBV12-3 or TRBV12-4 and TRBJ2-5; 12 bases are shared with TRBD2. After removal of 5 bases from V and 4 bases from J, the junction contained 5 bases not matched to a gene. The CDR3 runs 15 residues. The CDR3 region is CASSIWTSGVETQYF. The CDR3 nucleotides read TGTGCCAGCAGTATATGGACTAGCGGGGTAGAGACCCAGTACTTC.

This clonotype has at least ten counts. This chain uses TRBV29-1 with TRBJ2-2; a weak D match, TRBD1 (5 bases). Trimming left V 5 bases short and J 4 bases short, with 14 bases between. This CDR3 contains 14 residues. The germline V gene encodes CDR1 SQVTM and CDR2 ANQGSEA. The CDR3 sequence is CSVPDSRRTGELFF. The CDR3 coding sequence is TGCAGCGTTCCCGACAGTAGGCGCACCGGGGAGCTGTTTTTT.

The genes are TRBV5-1 and TRBJ2-1; 16 nucleotides match TRBD2. Losses at the gene ends were 7 bases for V and 7 bases for J; bases not matched to a gene: 11. Germline V gene data show CDR1 as SGHRS and CDR2 as YFSETQ. The CDR3 has 17 amino acids. CDR3 DNA: TGCGCCAGCGGACGGGGGACTAGCGGGAGGGCCAGTAATGAGCAGTTCTTC. As protein: CASGRGTSGRASNEQFF.

This clonotype appeared a few times. V and J are TRBV4-3 and TRBJ1-4, with TRBD1 as a possible D gene (6 bases). This CDR3 comprises 17 residues. Germline-derived CDR1 and CDR2 are LGHNA and YSLEER. V was trimmed by 0 bases and J by 0 bases, leaving 11 bases between them. CDR3 in amino acids: CASSQERQVATNEKLFF. The DNA for the CDR3 is TGCGCCAGCAGCCAAGAACGACAGGTGGCAACTAATGAAAAACTGTTTTTT.

The chain combines TRBV20-1 with TRBJ2-1, with 8 bases fitting TRBD1. The CDR3 is 13 amino acids. The J segment lost 6 bases and the V segment lost 5 bases, leaving 6 bases of the junction unmatched. Germline CDR1 DFQATT, CDR2 SNEGSKA (reference sequence). The CDR3 protein is CSAHLQGANEQFF. CDR3 nucleotide sequence: TGCAGTGCTCACCTCCAGGGGGCCAATGAGCAGTTCTTC.

This clonotype was detected a few times. The chain's CDR3 is CASSWGHPRDGELFF. The CDR3 DNA is TGTGCCAGCAGTTGGGGACATCCCAGAGACGGGGAGCTGTTTTTT. V and J are TRBV6-5 and TRBJ2-2; D might be TRBD1 (6 bases). Per the germline V gene, CDR1 is MNHEY and CDR2 is SVGAGI. The CDR3 consists of 15 residues. The germline V and J ends were trimmed by 4 bases and 7 bases, with 16 bases remaining between them.

This clonotype was seen ten or more times. The J gene is TRBJ2-1, the V gene TRBV6-1, with D possibly called TRBD1 or TRBD2 (5 bases each). This CDR3 spans 13 amino acids. Trimming took off 5 bases at V and 7 bases at J, with 12 bases between the two ends. Germline V gene data show CDR1 as MNHNS and CDR2 as SASEGT. CDR3: CASSSQGRNEQFF. As DNA, the CDR3 is TGTGCCAGCAGTAGCCAGGGACGTAATGAGCAGTTCTTC.

This clonotype was seen ten or more times. The rearrangement links TRBV10-3 to TRBJ2-5; the D gene is possibly TRBD2 (5 bases). Between the trimmed V and J ends, which lost 4 bases and 5 bases, there was a span of 14 bases. The V gene's germline CDR1 is ENHRY and CDR2 SYGVKD. This CDR3 has 14 residues. CDR3 sequence (DNA): TGTGCCATCAGTGGGGAGTCAGGAGGTGAGACCCAGTACTTC. Translating gives CAISGESGGETQYF.

Ten or more counts support this clonotype. This chain joins TRBV12-3 or TRBV12-4 and TRBJ2-1; 14 nucleotides agree with TRBD2. Trimming at V came to 5 bases and at J to 5 bases, leaving 5 bases not matched to a gene. The CDR3 extends over 16 amino acids. The CDR3 coding sequence is TGTGCCAGCAGTCGCGGGACTAGCGGGGGAAACAATGAGCAGTTCTTC. Amino acids: CASSRGTSGGNNEQFF.

This clonotype was seen a few times. This sequence joins TRBV20-1 and TRBJ2-5; 7 positions agree with TRBD2. CDR3 length: 14 amino acids. Germline V gene data show CDR1 as DFQATT and CDR2 as SNEGSKA (reference sequence). V was pared by 5 bases and J by 4 bases, with 10 bases of the junction left unmatched. The CDR3 here is CSAVGRGTGETQYF. Written as DNA, the CDR3 is TGCAGTGCTGTTGGGCGGGGGACCGGAGAGACCCAGTACTTC.

This clonotype was counted between two and nine times. The chain combines TRBV28 with TRBJ2-5; D perhaps matches TRBD1 (6 bases). V gave up 7 bases and J gave up 7 bases, with 22 bases separating them. Germline V gene lookup returns CDR1 MDHEN and CDR2 SYDVKM. CDR3 length: 15 residues. CDR3 region: CASTLPSTGAGTQYF. CDR3 nucleotide sequence: TGTGCCAGCACCCTACCCTCGACAGGTGCTGGGACCCAGTACTTC.

There are many counts of this clonotype. The chain links TRBV4-2 to TRBJ2-1, with D hard to call. The CDR3 extends over 15 amino acids. Germline CDR1 LGHNA, CDR2 YNFKEQ. Trimming took off 0 bases at V and 0 bases at J, with 6 bases between the two ends. This CDR3 reads CASSQEGSSYNEQFF. CDR3 DNA: TGTGCCAGCAGCCAAGAAGGCAGCTCCTACAATGAGCAGTTCTTC.

This chain connects TRBV4-3 to TRBJ2-7, with 8 positions matching TRBD2. Germline assignment: CDR1 LGHNA and CDR2 YSLEER. The CDR3 is 18 amino acids. The V gene end was trimmed by 0 bases and the J gene end by 2 bases; junction bases not matched to a gene: 12. CDR3 in DNA: TGCGCCAGCAGCCAAGATTCCCCCGGTTCGGGGGGGGCCTACGAGCAGTACTTC. Encoded protein: CASSQDSPGSGGAYEQYF.

This clonotype was observed a few times. This rearrangement joins TRBV7-2 to TRBJ1-2, with D possibly being TRBD1 (5 bases). V lost 4 bases, J lost 2 bases, and 14 bases lay in between. Germline V gene data show CDR1 as SGHTA and CDR2 as FQGNSA. This CDR3 spans 15 amino acids. The chain's CDR3 is CASSWQATANYGYTF. The CDR3 nucleotides read TGTGCCAGCAGCTGGCAGGCGACAGCCAACTATGGCTACACCTTC.

Written as DNA, the CDR3 is TGCGCCAGCAGCCAAGAGCGGACAGGATTAATCGAGCAGTACTTC. Translating it yields CASSQERTGLIEQYF. The rearrangement links TRBV4-3 to TRBJ2-7, with 7 nucleotides matching TRBD1. The CDR3 contains 15 residues. Germline V gene data show CDR1 as LGHNA and CDR2 as YSLEER. J gave up 6 bases and V 0 bases, and 8 bases lay outside the gene matches.

The chain links TRBV23-1 to TRBJ2-5; D gene unclear. TRBV23-1 is annotated as an ORF whose role is uncertain. This CDR3 comprises 12 residues. The V gene lost 0 bases and the J gene lost 4 bases, with 3 bases spanning the gap. The chain's CDR3 is CASSQSVETQYF. Here the CDR3 DNA reads TGCGCCAGCAGTCAATCGGTAGAGACCCAGTACTTC.